Given below is one TCR beta chain in context. Reverse transcription of about 0.5 to 1 ug RNA was carried out with random hexamers. TCRdb reanalysed the immunoSEQ multiplex PCR reads using MiXCR and keeps one entry per CDR3 protein. The repertoire holds about 300,000 distinct CDR3 sequences, with 75% to 85% as singletons. The record originates from a study of CD8 T cells in Susac syndrome. Trimming removed 4 bases from V and 4 bases from J, with 8 bases in between. CDR3 length: 12 residues. Sample: CD8+ T cells from PBMCs. The J gene is TRBJ2-7, the V gene TRBV12-3 or TRBV12-4, with D uncertain. The sequence was obtained from a human donor with multiple sclerosis. Here the CDR3 reads CASSSLGYEQYF. DNA of the CDR3: TGTGCCAGCAGTTCCCTGGGATACGAGCAGTACTTC.